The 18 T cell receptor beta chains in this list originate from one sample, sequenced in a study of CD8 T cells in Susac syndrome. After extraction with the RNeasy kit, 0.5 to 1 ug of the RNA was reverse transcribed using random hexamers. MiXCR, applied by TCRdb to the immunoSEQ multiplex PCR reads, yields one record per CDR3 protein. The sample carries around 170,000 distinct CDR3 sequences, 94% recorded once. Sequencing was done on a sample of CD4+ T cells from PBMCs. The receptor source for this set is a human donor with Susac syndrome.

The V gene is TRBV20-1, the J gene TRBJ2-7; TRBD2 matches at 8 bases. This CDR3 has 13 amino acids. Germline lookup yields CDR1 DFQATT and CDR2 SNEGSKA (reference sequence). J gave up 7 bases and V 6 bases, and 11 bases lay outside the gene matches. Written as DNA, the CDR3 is TGCAGTGCCCGGCCTAGCGGGTGGGGGGAGCAGTACTTC. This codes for CSARPSGWGEQYF.

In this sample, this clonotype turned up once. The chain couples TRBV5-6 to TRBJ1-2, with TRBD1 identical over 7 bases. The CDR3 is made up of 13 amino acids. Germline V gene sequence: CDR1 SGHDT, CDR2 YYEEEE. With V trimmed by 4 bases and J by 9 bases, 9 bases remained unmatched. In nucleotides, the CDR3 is TGTGCCAGCAGCCAAGACAGGGCAGGGCGCTACACCTTC. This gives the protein CASSQDRAGRYTF. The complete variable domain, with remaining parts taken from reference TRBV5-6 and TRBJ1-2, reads DAGVTQSPTHLIKTRGQQVTLRCSPKSGHDTVSWYQQALGQGPQFIFQYYEEEERQRGNFPDRFSGHQFPNYSSELNVNALLLGDSALYLCASSQDRAGRYTFGSGTRLTVV.

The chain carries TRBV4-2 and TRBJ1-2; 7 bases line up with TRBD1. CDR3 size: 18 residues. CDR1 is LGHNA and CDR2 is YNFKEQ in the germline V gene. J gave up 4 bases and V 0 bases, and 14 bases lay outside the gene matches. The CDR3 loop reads CASSQDQGLGTAGYGYTF. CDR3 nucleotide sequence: TGTGCCAGCAGCCAAGATCAGGGGCTGGGGACAGCGGGCTATGGCTACACCTTC.

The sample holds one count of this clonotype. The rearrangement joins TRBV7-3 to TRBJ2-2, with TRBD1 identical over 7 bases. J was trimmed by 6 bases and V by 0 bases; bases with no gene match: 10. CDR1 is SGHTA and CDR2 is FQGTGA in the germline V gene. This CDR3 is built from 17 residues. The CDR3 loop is CASSLTKGGLGSGELFF. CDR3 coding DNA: TGTGCCAGCAGCTTAACGAAAGGGGGCCTAGGGTCCGGGGAGCTGTTTTTT.

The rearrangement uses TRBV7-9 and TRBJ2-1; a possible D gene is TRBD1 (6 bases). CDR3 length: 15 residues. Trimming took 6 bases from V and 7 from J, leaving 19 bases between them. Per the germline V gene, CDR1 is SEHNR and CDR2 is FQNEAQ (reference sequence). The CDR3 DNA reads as TGTGCCAGCAGTCCCACAGGGATTCTAGTAAATGAGCAGTTCTTC. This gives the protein CASSPTGILVNEQFF.

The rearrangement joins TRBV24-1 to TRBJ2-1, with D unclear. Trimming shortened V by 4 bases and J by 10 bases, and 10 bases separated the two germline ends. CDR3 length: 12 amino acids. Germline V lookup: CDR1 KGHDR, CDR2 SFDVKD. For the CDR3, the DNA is TGTGCCACCAGTGACCCCGGTCGAGAGCAGTTCTTC. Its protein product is CATSDPGREQFF.

The CDR3 protein is CASSYSGQGSEQYF. The DNA of the CDR3 is TGTGCCAGCAGTTACTCAGGACAGGGGTCCGAGCAGTACTTC. The V and J genes are TRBV6-6 and TRBJ2-7; TRBD1 matches at 9 bases. There are 14 residues in the CDR3. Germline trimming cut 0 bases from V and 6 bases from J; bases unmatched to any gene: 3. Germline loops: CDR1 MNHNY, CDR2 SVGAGI (reference sequence).

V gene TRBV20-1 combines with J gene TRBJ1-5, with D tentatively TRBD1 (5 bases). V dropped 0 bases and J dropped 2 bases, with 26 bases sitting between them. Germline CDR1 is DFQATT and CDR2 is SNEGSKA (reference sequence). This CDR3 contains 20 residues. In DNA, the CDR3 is TGCAGTGCTAGAGATTCCCCTCCGGGACGGTCTTCCTTCGGCAATCAGCCCCAGCATTTT. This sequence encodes CSARDSPPGRSSFGNQPQHF.

The CDR3 bases are TGCGCCAGCAGCTTGGAGTGGGGCTCCTATAATTCACCCCTCCACTTT. It yields the protein CASSLEWGSYNSPLHF. The chain couples TRBV5-1 to TRBJ1-6; D ambiguous. The CDR3 sequence is 16 residues long. Germline V CDR1 and CDR2: SGHRS, YFSETQ. Between the trimmed V and J ends, which lost 0 bases and 0 bases, there was a span of 7 bases. The entire variable domain, with the rest obtained from reference TRBV5-1 and TRBJ1-6, is as follows: KAGVTQTPRYLIKTRGQQVTLSCSPISGHRSVSWYQQTPGQGLQFLFEYFSETQRNKGNFPGRFSGRQFSNSRSEMNVSTLELGDSALYLCASSLEWGSYNSPLHFGNGTRLTVT.

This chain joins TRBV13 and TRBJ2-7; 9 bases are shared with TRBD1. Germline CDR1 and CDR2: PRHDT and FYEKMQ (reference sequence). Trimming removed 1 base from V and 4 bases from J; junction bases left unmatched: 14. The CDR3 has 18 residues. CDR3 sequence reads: CASSLDRDRVFGNYEQYF. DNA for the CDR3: TGTGCCAGCAGCTTAGACCGGGACAGGGTTTTTGGGAATTACGAGCAGTACTTC. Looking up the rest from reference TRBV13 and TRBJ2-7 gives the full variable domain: AAGVIQSPRHLIKEKRETATLKCYPIPRHDTVYWYQQGPGQDPQFLISFYEKMQSDKGSIPDRFSAQQFSDYHSELNMSSLELGDSALYFCASSLDRDRVFGNYEQYFGPGTRLTVT.

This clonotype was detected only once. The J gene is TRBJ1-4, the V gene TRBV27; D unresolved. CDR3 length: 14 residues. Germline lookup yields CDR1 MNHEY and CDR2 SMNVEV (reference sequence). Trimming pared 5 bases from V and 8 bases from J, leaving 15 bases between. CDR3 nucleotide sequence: TGTGCCAGCAGTCCCCATGATGGACGGGAAAAACTGTTTTTT. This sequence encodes CASSPHDGREKLFF.

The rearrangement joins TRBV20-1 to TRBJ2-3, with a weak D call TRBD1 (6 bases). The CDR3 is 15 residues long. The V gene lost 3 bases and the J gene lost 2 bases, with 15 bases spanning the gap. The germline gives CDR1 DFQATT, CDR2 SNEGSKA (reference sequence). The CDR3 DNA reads TGCAGTGCTAGGTTCCCAGGGGTGGACACAGATACGCAGTATTTT. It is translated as CSARFPGVDTDTQYF.

Here the CDR3 DNA reads TGTGCCAGCAGCCTCCTGGGACTGAACTACAATGAGCAGTTCTTC. It translates to CASSLLGLNYNEQFF. V gene TRBV6-2 or TRBV6-3 combines with J gene TRBJ2-1; possibly TRBD2 for D (6 bases). Trimming stripped 6 bases from V and 3 bases from J, with 15 bases between. This CDR3 spans 15 amino acids. CDR1 is MNHEY, CDR2 SVGEGT, per germline.

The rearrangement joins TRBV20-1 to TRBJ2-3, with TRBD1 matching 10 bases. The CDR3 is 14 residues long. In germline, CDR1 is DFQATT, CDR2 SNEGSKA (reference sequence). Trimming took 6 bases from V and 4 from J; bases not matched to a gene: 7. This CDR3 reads CSADRGKSSDTQYF. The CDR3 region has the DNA TGCAGTGCGGACAGGGGGAAGTCATCAGATACGCAGTATTTT.

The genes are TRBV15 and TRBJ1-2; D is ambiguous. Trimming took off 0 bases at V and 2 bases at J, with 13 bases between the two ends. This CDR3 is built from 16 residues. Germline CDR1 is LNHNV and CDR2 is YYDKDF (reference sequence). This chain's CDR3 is CATSRDQKAANYGYTF. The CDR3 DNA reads TGTGCCACCAGCAGAGATCAAAAGGCGGCAAACTATGGCTACACCTTC.

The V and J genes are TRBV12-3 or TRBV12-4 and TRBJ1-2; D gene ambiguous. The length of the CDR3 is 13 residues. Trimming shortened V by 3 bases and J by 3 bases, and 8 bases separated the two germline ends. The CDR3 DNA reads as TGTGCCAGCAGTTTTGGGCAGGACTATGGCTACACCTTC. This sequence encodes CASSFGQDYGYTF.

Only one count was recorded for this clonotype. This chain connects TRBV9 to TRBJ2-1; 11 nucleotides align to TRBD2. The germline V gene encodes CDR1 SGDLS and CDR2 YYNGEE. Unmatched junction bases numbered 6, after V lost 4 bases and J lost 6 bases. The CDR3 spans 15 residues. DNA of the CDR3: TGTGCCAGCAGCCCATTAGGACTAGCGGGCAATGAGCAGTTCTTC. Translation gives CASSPLGLAGNEQFF.

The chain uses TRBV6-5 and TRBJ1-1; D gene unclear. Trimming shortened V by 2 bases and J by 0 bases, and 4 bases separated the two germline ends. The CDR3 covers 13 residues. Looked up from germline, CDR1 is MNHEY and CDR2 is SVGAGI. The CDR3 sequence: CASSYQVNTEAFF. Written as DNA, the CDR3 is TGTGCCAGCAGTTACCAGGTGAACACTGAAGCTTTCTTT.